This T cell receptor (beta chain) was captured in a study of regulatory T cells in long-lasting Graves disease. Overall study results and limits: Samples came from peripheral blood alone, without thyroid tissue.

Regarding time point: newly diagnosed GD, antithyroid drugs for less than 3 months. Making the TCR library involved RNA that had been extracted from PBMCs. The germline V gene encodes CDR1 DFQATT and CDR2 SNEGSKA (reference sequence). Trimming took 8 bases from V and 3 from J, leaving 17 bases between them. This CDR3 spans 13 amino acids. This clonotype showed up just a few times. Its antigen remains unknown. TCR beta libraries were built with iRepertoire HTBI primers and Arm-PCR of CDR3 regions. TCRdb recomputed calls from the multiplex PCR reads with MiXCR, one row per CDR3 protein. The sample holds hundreds of thousands of distinct CDR3 sequences, 15% to 20% seen once. These data also featured in a second study, about T cells in Graves' hyperthyroidism and ophthalmopathy. That work states: Each diagnosis drew on symptoms, thyroxine, TRAb, thyroid ultrasound and orbital computed tomography findings. In the first-round RT-PCR of the TCR CDR3, the HTBI primer set was used. Most thyroid clonotypes that were expanded above 0.001 also turned up in blood.

V is TRBV20-1 and J is TRBJ2-7; TRBD2 might be the D (6 bases). The starting material was peripheral blood mononuclear cells (PBMCs), obtained at new diagnosis, from a patient treated with antithyroid drugs. The sequence came from a man younger than 30 with Graves disease. CDR3 protein: CSLFSASDYEQYF. Here the CDR3 DNA reads TGCAGTTTGTTTAGTGCTAGCGACTACGAGCAGTACTTC.